This TCR beta chain was found in a study of blood T cell repertoires in COVID-19. The wider study: COVID-19 samples from acute and convalescent phases originated in the United States, Italy and Spain. PBMCs, B-cell-depleted T cells, or T cells were the source of the cDNA or gDNA that made up the material.

Original analysis: Reference gene primer amplification yielded estimated nucleated cell counts. Sequencing was performed with immunoSEQ multiplex PCR; in TCRdb, only in-frame clones are kept and a portion is missing. V, J and clone size derive from that table, while D and trimming were established from the DNA sequence. The data show hundreds of thousands of clones, with about 87% seen just once and approximately 1.6% held by the top ten. V was trimmed by 1 base and J by 3 bases, leaving 11 bases between them. Germline loops: CDR1 SQVTM, CDR2 ANQGSEA. This CDR3 region has 14 residues. The sequence was obtained from a woman aged 40 to 49 who had recovered from COVID-19. Sample: peripheral blood. V usage is TRBV29-1 and J usage is TRBJ2-3; TRBD1 is a possible D gene (5 bases). DNA of the CDR3: TGCAGCGTTGAAGCCGTCAGGGCAACAGATACGCAGTATTTT. This sequence encodes CSVEAVRATDTQYF.